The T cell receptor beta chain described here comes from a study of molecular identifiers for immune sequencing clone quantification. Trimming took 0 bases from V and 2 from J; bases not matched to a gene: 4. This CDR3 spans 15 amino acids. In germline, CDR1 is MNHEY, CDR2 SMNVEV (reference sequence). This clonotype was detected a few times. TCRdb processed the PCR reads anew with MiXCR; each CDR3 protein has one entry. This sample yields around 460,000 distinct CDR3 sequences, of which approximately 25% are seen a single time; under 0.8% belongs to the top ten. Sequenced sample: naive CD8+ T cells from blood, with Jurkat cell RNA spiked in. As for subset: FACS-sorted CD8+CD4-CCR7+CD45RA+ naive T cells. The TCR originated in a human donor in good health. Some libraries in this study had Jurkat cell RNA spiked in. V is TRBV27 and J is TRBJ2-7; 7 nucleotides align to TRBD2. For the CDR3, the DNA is TGTGCCAGCAGTTTATCGAGCGGGGAGGCCTACGAGCAGTACTTC. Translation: CASSLSSGEAYEQYF.